This is a list of T cell receptor beta chains from one sample in a study of cytomegalovirus exposure and HLA in healthy donors. Here immunoSEQ multiplex PCR was the method, and the copy in TCRdb shows in-frame clones only, minus some. The sample consists of some 98,000 clones, about a tenth of them appearing once. The specimen sequenced was PBMCs. The receptor set was obtained from a man aged 45-65 years in good health and CMV-seropositive. The CDR3 runs from the conserved cysteine through the conserved F or W. A D gene is named only where the DNA matches it firmly. The size entry is marked missing in some rows and otherwise reads once, few, many or a size class.

TRBJ2-5 | . | TRBV27 | . | TGTGCCAGCAGTTATAGGACGGCAGGGCGACAAGAGACCCAGTACTTC | CASSYRTAGRQETQYF
TRBJ1-5 | . | TRBV4-2 | TRBD1 | TGTGCCAGCAGCCAAACTGGACAGGGTTTGGTTCAGCCCCAGCATTTT | CASSQTGQGLVQPQHF
TRBJ1-6 | few | TRBV10-3 | TRBD1 | TGTGCCATCAGTGGATACTTAGGGACAGGGGGCCTATACTCCTATAATTCACCCCTCCACTTT | CAISGYLGTGGLYSYNSPLHF
TRBJ1-2 | few | TRBV25-1 | TRBD1 | TGTGCCAGCCAGCAGGAGACAGGGGGAGGTAACTATGGCTACACCTTC | CASQQETGGGNYGYTF
TRBJ2-1 | few | TRBV5-1 | . | TGCGCCAGCAGCTCGGCCTACAATGAGCAGTTCTTC | CASSSAYNEQFF
TRBJ2-3 | few | TRBV5-4 | . | TGTGCCAGCAGCTTGGGAGGGCGCACAGATACGCAGTATTTT | CASSLGGRTDTQYF
TRBJ2-1 | few | TRBV9 | TRBD2 | TGTGCCAGCAGCGTAGGGGTTTCGGCGGGCGGTCCCGGCGGGAGCTCCTACAATGAGCAGTTCTTC | CASSVGVSAGGPGGSSYNEQFF
TRBJ2-7 | . | TRBV11-2 | . | TGTGCCAGCAGCTTCTCCCCGCCCCTAGGCGGGAATTTCTACGAGCAGTACTTC | CASSFSPPLGGNFYEQYF
TRBJ1-1 | . | TRBV7-2 | . | TGTGCCAGCAGCTTAGGGGCACTCTACGATCGGAACACTGAAGCTTTCTTT | CASSLGALYDRNTEAFF
TRBJ2-1 | few | TRBV27 | TRBD2 | TGTGCCAGCAGTTTCCGGGCTAGCGGGAGGGCCAGTGAGCAGTTCTTC | CASSFRASGRASEQFF
TRBJ2-7 | few | TRBV29-1 | TRBD1 | TGCAGCGTTTCCGGGACAGGGTCCCGCTACTACGAGCAGTACTTC | CSVSGTGSRYYEQYF
TRBJ1-5 | few | TRBV15 | . | TGTGCCACCAGCAGAGGAAGGCAGGCCGGCAATCAGCCCCAGCATTTT | CATSRGRQAGNQPQHF
TRBJ2-7 | few | TRBV6-6 | TRBD2 | TGTGCCAGCAGTCAGGGACTAGCGGGAGGGTTGTACTTC | CASSQGLAGGLYF
TRBJ2-5 | few | TRBV19 | . | TGTGCCAGTAGTATAGGCGGGGTTCAAGAGACCCAGTACTTC | CASSIGGVQETQYF
TRBJ2-5 | . | TRBV30 | . | TGTGCATGGAGGATAGGGGGAGAGAACCAGTACTTC | CAWRIGGENQYF
TRBJ2-3 | many | TRBV10-3 | . | TGTGCCATCAGTGCCAGGGGAGACACAGATACGCAGTATTTT | CAISARGDTDTQYF
TRBJ2-1 | . | TRBV5-4 | TRBD2 | TGTGCCAGCAGCTCGAGCGGGGAAGATTACAATGAGCAGTTCTTC | CASSSSGEDYNEQFF
TRBJ1-1 | few | TRBV5-4 | . | TGTGCCAGCAGCTTGGTGGGACAATACACTGAAGCTTTCTTT | CASSLVGQYTEAFF
TRBJ2-5 | . | TRBV5-1 | TRBD2 | TGCGCCAGCAGCTTGGCCTGGGGGGTTGGCGGGAGCCAAGAGACCCAGTACTTC | CASSLAWGVGGSQETQYF
TRBJ2-7 | . | TRBV27 | TRBD2 | TGTGCCAGCAGTTCCCTAGAGGGAGGGCGCTACGAGCAGTACTTC | CASSSLEGGRYEQYF
TRBJ2-3 | . | TRBV5-1 | . | TGCGCCAGTCACGGGTCCGGGATTACCACAGATACGCAGTATTTT | CASHGSGITTDTQYF
TRBJ2-5 | few | TRBV27 | . | TGTGCCAGCAGTCCCTCGGGGGAGACCCAGTACTTC | CASSPSGETQYF
TRBJ2-6 | . | TRBV28 | TRBD1 | TGTGCCAGCAGTCGCAGGGGGCTTGGGGCCAACGTCCTGACTTTC | CASSRRGLGANVLTF
TRBJ2-7 | . | TRBV27 | . | TGTGCCAGCAGTTTCCTCGGGGGAAGCTACGAGCAGTACTTC | CASSFLGGSYEQYF
TRBJ2-3 | . | TRBV19 | TRBD2 | TGTGCCAGTAGTATTGAAGGGGAGGGAGATACGCAGTATTTT | CASSIEGEGDTQYF
TRBJ2-7 | . | TRBV11-2 | TRBD2 | TGTGCCAGCAGTGATAGCGGGAGAGGCGCCTACGAGCAGTACTTC | CASSDSGRGAYEQYF
TRBJ1-5 | few | TRBV19 | . | TGTGCCAGTAGTATGGGCAGGGGCGACGGAGGCCAGCATTTT | CASSMGRGDGGQHF
TRBJ2-1 | . | TRBV4-1 | . | TGCGCCAGCAGCCAAGGGACCGGGAGAATAAATGAGCAGTTCTTC | CASSQGTGRINEQFF
TRBJ2-3 | . | TRBV10-1 | TRBD2 | TGCGCCAGCAGTGAACCGCTCTCCGGGACTAGCGGGAGTGGTTGGGATACGCAGTATTTT | CASSEPLSGTSGSGWDTQYF
TRBJ1-3 | . | TRBV12-5 | TRBD1 | TGTGCTAGTGGTCCGGGACAGGGGGTCTCTGGAAACACCATATATTTT | CASGPGQGVSGNTIYF
TRBJ2-1 | . | TRBV19 | . | TGTGCCAGTAGTATAGATGTCCGAACGGTGAAAGAAAACAATGAGCAGTTCTTC | CASSIDVRTVKENNEQFF
TRBJ2-1 | . | TRBV6-1 | TRBD2 | TGTGCCAGCAGTGAGGAGAGTCGCGGGAGACCTGAGCAGTTCTTC | CASSEESRGRPEQFF
TRBJ2-1 | . | TRBV11-2 | TRBD2 | TGTGCCAGCAGCTTAGGGGGACTAGCGGGAAGACTCTCCTACAATGAGCAGTTCTTC | CASSLGGLAGRLSYNEQFF
TRBJ2-2 | . | TRBV9 | . | TGTGCCAGCAGCGTAGAGCCGGGAGTAACCGGGGAGCTGTTTTTT | CASSVEPGVTGELFF
TRBJ1-2 | few | TRBV6-5 | . | TGTGCCAGCAGTTACCTCGAGAGGCCGGGAGGTGGCTACACCTTC | CASSYLERPGGGYTF
TRBJ2-1 | few | TRBV6-4 | TRBD2 | TGTGCCAGCAGTGACTCGATGCTAGCGGGAGGGCCTAATGAGCAGTTCTTC | CASSDSMLAGGPNEQFF
TRBJ1-1 | . | TRBV5-1 | TRBD1 | TGCGCCAGCAGTAATGAGGGACAGCCGAACACTGAAGCTTTCTTT | CASSNEGQPNTEAFF
TRBJ2-1 | few | TRBV7-2 | . | TGTGCCAGCAGGAAACAGTCCAATGAGCAGTTCTTC | CASRKQSNEQFF
TRBJ1-4 | few | TRBV7-9 | . | TGTGCCAGCAGCCCTGGCTCGGGGGGTGAAAAACTGTTTTTT | CASSPGSGGEKLFF
TRBJ1-2 | few | TRBV5-1 | TRBD1 | TGCGCCAGCAGCTCGAACTCACAGGGGTACGGCTACACCTTC | CASSSNSQGYGYTF
TRBJ2-7 | . | TRBV5-6 | . | TGTGCCAGCAGCTTGGCCTCCCCCGAGCAGTACTTC | CASSLASPEQYF
TRBJ2-3 | few | TRBV28 | TRBD2 | TGTGCCACCAGTGACCCGGGAGGGGGCACAGATACGCAGTATTTT | CATSDPGGGTDTQYF
TRBJ1-6 | . | TRBV5-1 | TRBD1 | TGCGCCAGCAGCTCCACGCTCTCGCCAGGGGGGAGTTCACCCCTCCACTTT | CASSSTLSPGGSSPLHF
TRBJ1-1 | few | TRBV6-5 | . | TGTGCCAGCAGTGAACCAGGTTTGAACACTGAAGCTTTCTTT | CASSEPGLNTEAFF
TRBJ2-7 | . | TRBV2 | TRBD1 | TGTGCCAGCATGAGGGGACAGTCCTCCTACGAGCAGTACTTC | CASMRGQSSYEQYF
TRBJ2-1 | few | TRBV28 | TRBD1 | TGTGCCAGCAGTCCGAACGGACAGGGGGCGGATGAGCAGTTCTTC | CASSPNGQGADEQFF
TRBJ1-2 | few | TRBV25-1 | . | TGTGCCAGCAGTGAATCCTCCTATGGCTACACCTTC | CASSESSYGYTF
TRBJ1-2 | . | TRBV9 | TRBD1 | TGTGCCAGCAGCGCGCGACAGGGTCGGGACTATGGCTACACCTTC | CASSARQGRDYGYTF
TRBJ2-3 | few | TRBV28 | TRBD2 | TGTGCCAGCAAGAGACTAGCGGGAACCTCGCTGATCATTGATACGCAGTATTTT | CASKRLAGTSLIIDTQYF
TRBJ1-2 | . | TRBV7-9 | . | TGTGCCAGCACCCTCGGGGGGAACTATGGCTACACCTTC | CASTLGGNYGYTF
TRBJ2-3 | few | TRBV5-1 | TRBD2 | TGCGCCAGCAGCCCGGGACTAGCAACACCTAGCACAGATACGCAGTATTTT | CASSPGLATPSTDTQYF
TRBJ2-3 | . | TRBV5-1 | . | TGCGCCAGCAGCTTGGGCGGGCTGTTCACAGATACGCAGTATTTT | CASSLGGLFTDTQYF
TRBJ2-3 | . | TRBV6-1 | TRBD2 | TGTGCCAGCAGTGAAGCGGAGCGGGGGAGCGCAGATACGCAGTATTTT | CASSEAERGSADTQYF
TRBJ2-3 | . | TRBV11-2 | TRBD2 | TGTGCCAGCAGCTTGGGTAGCGGGAGCCCGAGCACAGATACGCAGTATTTT | CASSLGSGSPSTDTQYF
TRBJ2-7 | . | TRBV28 | . | TGTGCCAGCAGTAATGGGGGCAGCGTGGGCGAGCAGTCCTTC | CASSNGGSVGEQSF
TRBJ2-2 | few | TRBV7-2 | . | TGTGCCAGCAGCTTAGTAGGGAGCACCGGGGAGCTGTTTTTT | CASSLVGSTGELFF
TRBJ1-1 | few | TRBV9 | . | TGTGCCAGCAGCCCCCTAATGAACACTGAAGCTTTCTTT | CASSPLMNTEAFF